These 3 T cell receptor beta chains were sequenced from one sample in a study of CD8 T cells in ankylosing spondylitis. TCRdb independently ran MiXCR on the 5' RACE reads; one entry per CDR3 protein. The table records about 140,000 distinct CDR3 sequences, about 6.7% of them present only once. Sequenced input: blood, either unsorted or a sorted T cell fraction (not recorded which). The source is a female donor with ankylosing spondylitis or in good health (not recorded which).

This rearrangement joins TRBV10-3 to TRBJ2-1, with TRBD2 identical over 15 bases. The junction had 4 bases not matched to a gene; V was cut back by 3 bases and J by 10 bases. CDR3 length: 15 residues. Germline V gives CDR1 ENHRY, CDR2 SYGVKD. The CDR3, as DNA: TGTGCCATCAGTGACTGGACTAGCGGGGGGGCCGAGCAGTTCTTC. Protein sequence: CAISDWTSGGAEQFF.

This clonotype was counted many times. The chain joins TRBV18 to TRBJ1-2; tentatively, D is TRBD1 (5 bases). Trimming left V 2 bases short and J 2 bases short, with 6 bases between. CDR3 size: 13 residues. In germline, CDR1 is KGHSH, CDR2 LQKENI. The CDR3 nucleotides are TGTGCCAGCTCACCATCAGGGAACTATGGCTACACCTTC. This codes for CASSPSGNYGYTF. The whole variable domain, remainder taken from reference TRBV18 and TRBJ1-2, is NAGVMQNPRHLVRRRGQEARLRCSPMKGHSHVYWYRQLPEEGLKFMVYLQKENIIDESGMPKERFSAEFPKEGPSILRIQQVVRGDSAAYFCASSPSGNYGYTFGSGTRLTVV.

At least ten counts were recorded for this clonotype. The chain's CDR3 is CASSLTSFLDIPMNTEAFF. The CDR3 DNA reads as TGTGCCAGCAGCTTAACCTCCTTCTTAGACATTCCGATGAACACTGAAGCTTTCTTT. V gene TRBV7-3 combines with J gene TRBJ1-1; D is unresolved. The germline V gene has CDR1 SGHTA and CDR2 FQGTGA. V was shortened by 0 bases and J by 0 bases, with 20 bases between the two germline ends. This CDR3 has 19 residues.